Listed below are T cell receptor beta chains from one sample, sequenced in a study of tumor-infiltrating lymphocytes in primary liver carcinoma. TCRdb re-analysed the multiplex PCR reads in MiXCR, keeping a single row per CDR3 protein. The sample has 95,000 to 100,000 distinct CDR3 sequences, around two thirds seen once. Sequencing was performed on liver tumor tissue from sampling region 2. These receptors originate from a woman aged 60-75 years with primary liver carcinoma and hepatitis B virus infection. CDR3s include the opening cysteine and the closing phenylalanine or tryptophan. A D gene is named only where the DNA matches it firmly. Expanded clones get a size class; other rows say once, few or many, or leave the size out.

-	TRBV4-2	TRBJ2-7	-	TGTGCCAGCAGCCAAAACCGAGGAGGTGTAGGGACCTACGAGCAGTACTTC	CASSQNRGGVGTYEQYF
-	TRBV28	TRBJ2-7	-	TGTGCCAGCAAGTTTAGTAGTACCTACGAGCAGTACTTC	CASKFSSTYEQYF
-	TRBV11-2	TRBJ2-1	TRBD2	TGTCTCAGCAGCTCGGGAACGCTAGCGGGAAACAATGAGCAGTTCTTC	CLSSSGTLAGNNEQFF
-	TRBV7-9	TRBJ2-7	-	TGTGCCAGCAGGCCCCACCGGCGGGGAGCCTACGAGCAGTACTTC	CASRPHRRGAYEQYF
many	TRBV29-1	TRBJ2-7	-	TGCAGCGTTGAAATAAGGGGCTACGAGCAGTACTTC	CSVEIRGYEQYF
many	TRBV4-1	TRBJ2-7	-	TGCGCCAGCAGCCAAGTAACGGGTGACGAGCAGTACTTC	CASSQVTGDEQYF
-	TRBV11-3	TRBJ1-1	-	TGTGCCAGCAGCTTAGTGGTGGCCGGCACTGAGGCTTTCTTC	CASSLVVAGTEAFF
-	TRBV28	TRBJ2-1	TRBD2	TGTGCCAGCAGTTTTCGAGCGGGGAATTACAATGAGCAGTTCTTC	CASSFRAGNYNEQFF
-	TRBV4-1	TRBJ2-5	TRBD2	TGCGCCAGCAACCAAGGGTTCGGGGAGACTAGCGGGAGTAGGAAGACCCAGTACTTC	CASNQGFGETSGSRKTQYF
-	TRBV29-1	TRBJ2-6	-	TGCAGTGCCCATAAGTCTGGGGCTAACGTCCTGACTTTC	CSAHKSGANVLTF
-	TRBV11-2	TRBJ1-1	-	TGTGCCAGCAGCCCGCATCAGCACGGACACCTTCGCTATTGGGGCTATGAAGCTTTCTTT	CASSPHQHGHLRYWGYEAFF
many	TRBV28	TRBJ2-1	TRBD2	TGTGCCAGCAGTTTATCAGCGGGAGGCTTTTACAATGAGCAGTTCTTC	CASSLSAGGFYNEQFF
-	TRBV14	TRBJ2-7	TRBD1	TGTGCCAGCACCCTACCTCGCCGCCGGGACAGGGTTAGTTCGGACTACGAGCAGTACTTC	CASTLPRRRDRVSSDYEQYF
-	TRBV7-9	TRBJ1-5	-	TGTGACAGCTCCTCGGACAGAGATAGCAATCAGCCCCAGCATTTT	CDSSSDRDSNQPQHF
-	TRBV6-5	TRBJ2-7	-	TGTACCAGTAGTTACTCGACGAAGACAGGCTCCTACGAGCAGTACTTC	CTSSYSTKTGSYEQYF
-	TRBV11-2	TRBJ1-2	-	-	CISSLDTTGIYGCTF
-	TRBV11-2	TRBJ2-1	TRBD2	TGTGCCAGCAGCTTTTATACCGGGACTAGCGGGACGGCGGCGATCAATGAGCAGTTCTTC	CASSFYTGTSGTAAINEQFF
-	TRBV29-1	TRBJ2-7	-	TGCAGCGTTGAAACTGATAGCTCCTACGGGCAGTACTTC	CSVETDSSYGQYF
many	TRBV12-3/TRBV12-4	TRBJ1-1	-	TGTGCCAGCAGTTTAGCAGGGGGGACTGAAGCTTTCTTT	CASSLAGGTEAFF
-	TRBV5-4	TRBJ2-5	-	TGTACCAGCAGCTTGGGAGCCCCCGGCGTGGAGACCCAGTACTTC	CTSSLGAPGVETQYF
-	TRBV11-2	TRBJ2-7	TRBD2	TGTGCCAGCAGCCACGGCGGGAGGACCTCTGTAAGCGAGCAGTACTTC	CASSHGGRTSVSEQYF
many	TRBV30	TRBJ2-1	-	TGTGCCTGGAGTGGGTTCTTTAAGACCAATGAGCAGTTCTTC	CAWSGFFKTNEQFF
-	TRBV5-1	TRBJ2-3	-	TGCACCAGTAGTCGTAGTCAGGGATACACAGATACGCAGTATTTT	CTSSRSQGYTDTQYF
-	TRBV6-2/TRBV6-3	TRBJ2-1	-	TGTACCAGCAGGCCGGGACTGGTTTCCCATGAGCAGTTCTTC	CTSRPGLVSHEQFF
many	TRBV29-1	TRBJ2-1	TRBD2	TGCAGCGTTGTGGGCGGGAGGGGCTCCTACAATGAGCAGTTCTTC	CSVVGGRGSYNEQFF
once	TRBV29-1	TRBJ1-2	-	TGTAGCGCTGTGGGGGACACCATTAACTATGGCTACACCTTC	CSAVGDTINYGYTF
-	TRBV28	TRBJ2-5	-	TGTGCCAGCAGTTCAGGGGAACAGACCCAGTACTTC	CASSSGEQTQYF
-	TRBV11-3	TRBJ2-1	TRBD2	TGTGCTAGCAGCTTACGTCGGGGGGAGTGGGGTGTCGATGAGCTGTTCTTC	CASSLRRGEWGVDELFF
many	TRBV10-3	TRBJ2-5	-	TGTGCCATCAGTGAGTCGAAAGGAGGGAGAGAGACCCAGTACTTC	CAISESKGGRETQYF
-	TRBV10-2	TRBJ1-6	-	TGCGCCAGCAGTGAGGAAGGGAATAATACACCCCTCCACTTT	CASSEEGNNTPLHF
-	TRBV4-2	TRBJ2-3	-	TGTGCCAGCACCCAATTAGCTGGAATCACAGATACGCAGTATTTT	CASTQLAGITDTQYF
many	TRBV5-1	TRBJ2-1	-	TGCGCCAGCAGCTTAAACTCCTACAATGAGCAGTTCTTC	CASSLNSYNEQFF
-	TRBV6-5	TRBJ2-1	TRBD2	TGTGCTAGTAGGCCCACCTTCACTAGCGGGTTCGATGAGCAGTTCTTC	CASRPTFTSGFDEQFF
-	TRBV14	TRBJ1-2	TRBD1	TGTGTCAGCAGCCAAGCGGGACAGAGGGCGGATGGCTACACCTTC	CVSSQAGQRADGYTF
many	TRBV6-5	TRBJ2-3	TRBD2	TGTGCCAGCAGTTCCCCCGGGAGGAACGCAGATACGCAGTATTTT	CASSSPGRNADTQYF
medium-sized	TRBV11-3	TRBJ2-7	-	TGTGCCAGCAGCTTAGAAAAAGGGCCCGGGCCCTACGAGCAGTACTTC	CASSLEKGPGPYEQYF
-	TRBV29-1	TRBJ2-7	-	TGCAGCGTTGATGTTGGCGACCTTTACGAGCAGTACTTC	CSVDVGDLYEQYF
medium-sized	TRBV11-2	TRBJ2-5	TRBD2	TGTGCCAGCAGCCCGCCACAAAGGTTAGCGGGAGGAGAGACCCAGTACTTC	CASSPPQRLAGGETQYF
medium-sized	TRBV11-2	TRBJ2-1	-	TGTGCCAGCAGCTTACTGACTCGCTTAGGGCGGCTTAAAGAGCAGTTCTTC	CASSLLTRLGRLKEQFF